Here is one TCR beta chain with its context. Its antigen is not known. Some clones are missing from TCRdb's copy, which holds only in-frame ones; the method was immunoSEQ multiplex PCR. Among tens of thousands of clones listed, roughly 75% were seen once. This entry comes from a study of radiotherapy plus CTLA-4 blockade in lung cancer. About the research overall: Across the patients, objective responses occurred in approximately 18%, and disease control in roughly 30%. Broader study findings: The best prediction of response reportedly came from early blood T cell clone dynamics, with interferon-beta.

Patients had chemo-refractory metastatic non-small-cell lung cancer and received focal radiation plus CTLA-4 blockade that used ipilimumab. Germline V gene data show CDR1 as ENHRY and CDR2 as SYGVKD. Deletions cut 10 bases from V and 7 bases from J, with 22 bases between. The CDR3 contains 14 residues. The specimen was peripheral blood, collected from a patient treated with radiotherapy plus ipilimumab. The gene calls are TRBV10-3 and TRBJ1-1; D ambiguous. This TCR was recovered from a human donor with non-small cell lung cancer who had stable disease on radiotherapy plus ipilimumab. The CDR3 DNA is TGTGCCACGAAGAGGGCAGACCTTAAGGGTGAAGCTTTCTTT. Its translation: CATKRADLKGEAFF.